Sequencing of this TCR beta chain was carried out in a study of blood T cell repertoires in COVID-19 (dated by TCRdb to 2019 to 2021). Study-level background: Samples covering the acute and convalescent phases of COVID-19 were provided by collaborators in the United States, Italy and Spain. Sample metadata almost always included a de-identified subject ID, COVID-19 status, age in years and sex. Samples came from the ongoing ImmuneRACE study (first 160 participants) plus 1,254 subjects from 6 global collaborators. Deeply sampled blood TCRbeta repertoires from subjects exposed to, actively infected with, or recovered from COVID-19 were included in the dataset. HLA class I and class II types, where available, came from metadata supplied by the sample provider rather than from assay-based typing. A freely available public database, intended as a resource for researchers studying the immune response to SARS-CoV-2, is where the repertoires were released. The material from the prospective study consisted of cDNA or gDNA derived from T cells, B-cell-depleted T cells, or PBMCs. The full study reports these points: The quantity of clinical and demographic metadata differed by source and by participant and was supplied without curation.

TCRbeta CDR3 regions were amplified from genomic DNA by means of the immunoSEQ Assay, a bias-controlled multiplex PCR. Processing in the source paper ran as follows. Nucleated cell counts per sample were estimated from amplification of reference gene primers within the assay. To quantify the absolute abundance of each unique TCRbeta CDR3 rearrangement, sequence reads were collapsed and filtered. For each sample, productive Simpson clonality was calculated as the square root of Simpson's diversity index across productive rearrangements. The table was pulled from immuneACCESS by TCRdb, which kept in-frame rearrangements only. Such tables lose some clones; where checked, under half of the loss comes from unresolved V genes, and the rest has no known cause. That table gives V, J and clone size, and the DNA gave D and trimming. This sample is represented by more than 150,000 clones; approximately 84% of them were singletons. The ten biggest clones cover about 14% of the sample.

Collaborating institutions collected whole blood in K2EDTA tubes following their own protocols. For TCRbeta analysis, collaborator samples were shipped as frozen whole blood, as isolated PBMCs, or as DNA extracted from either sample type. About this clone itself: This receptor's antigen is unknown. Base qualities are missing; no much larger clone stands one base away.

CDR1 and CDR2 are drawn from the germline V gene (reference sequence): SGHKS, YYEKEE. V is trimmed back by 4 bases and J by 1 base, and the junction contains 6 bases that no gene match accounts for. CDR3 length: 16 amino acids, cysteine to phenylalanine. Of all the DNA, just the CDR3 is kept, 48 bases in frame from base 1. Sequenced: peripheral blood. This clonotype was obtained from a man aged 18 to 35 with active or convalescent COVID-19. The chain is encoded by TRBV5-5 joined to TRBJ2-3, with TRBD1 identical over 10 junction bases. Here is the DNA: TGTGCCAGCAGCGGGGGACAGGGGCCCCGCACAGATACGCAGTATTTT. This yields the protein CASSGGQGPRTDTQYF.